The entry that follows covers one T cell receptor (beta chain) sequence. This sample stems from a study of cytomegalovirus exposure and HLA in healthy donors. The CDR3 extends over 12 amino acids. Germline V gene data show CDR1 as MDHEN and CDR2 as SYDVKM. The trim removed 3 bases at V and 7 bases at J, leaving 3 bases unmatched. Primers for the PCR totalled 60 Vbeta and 13 Jbeta. Sequenced by immunoSEQ multiplex PCR; TCRdb stores in-frame clones only, minus some. Among about 160,000 clones listed, approximately 78% were seen once. The chain joins TRBV28 to TRBJ2-7; 7 bases agree with TRBD2. This receptor was identified in a girl aged 2 to 9 in good health and CMV-seropositive. Sequences were obtained from PBMCs. The CDR3 sequence is CASSLLAEEQYF. The CDR3 DNA sequence: TGTGCCAGCAGTTTGCTAGCGGAAGAGCAGTACTTC.